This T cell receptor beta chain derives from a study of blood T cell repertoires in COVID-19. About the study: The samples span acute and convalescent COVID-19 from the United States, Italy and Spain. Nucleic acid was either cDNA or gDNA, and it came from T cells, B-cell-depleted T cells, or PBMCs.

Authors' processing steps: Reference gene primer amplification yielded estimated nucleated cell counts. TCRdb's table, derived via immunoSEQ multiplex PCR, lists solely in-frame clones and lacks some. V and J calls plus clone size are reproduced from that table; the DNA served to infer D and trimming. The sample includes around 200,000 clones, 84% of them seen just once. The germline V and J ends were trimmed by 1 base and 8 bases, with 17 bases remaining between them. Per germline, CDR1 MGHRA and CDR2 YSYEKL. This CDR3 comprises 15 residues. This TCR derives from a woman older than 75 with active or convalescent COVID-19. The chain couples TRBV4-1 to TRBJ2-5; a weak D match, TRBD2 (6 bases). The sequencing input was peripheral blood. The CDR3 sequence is CASSQAGLSPSTQYF. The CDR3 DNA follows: TGCGCCAGCAGCCAAGCGGGACTGTCCCCAAGTACCCAGTACTTC.